This T cell receptor beta chain was sequenced in a study of beta chain features in type 1 diabetes. Study-wide results and limits: Cells with high TCR expression could be over-represented when cDNA is sequenced. VDJ junctions in type 1 diabetes patients carried more deletions and fewer insertions.

Germline V gene data show CDR1 as SGHNT and CDR2 as YYREEE (reference sequence). The CDR3 has 13 residues. V gave up 4 bases and J gave up 1 base, with 8 bases separating them. This clone was recorded many times. Antigen specificity is unknown. CD45RO/CCR7/CD25/CD127/CD95/CD27 staining was used to isolate CD4+ naive, central memory, regulatory and stem cell-like memory cells by sorting. The authors reverse transcribed all of the isolated RNA, so sequencing captured expressed TCRB transcripts. Generated by immunoSEQ multiplex PCR, the TCRdb table keeps only in-frame clones and is missing some. The table includes about 140,000 clones, approximately 9.8% detected once.

V usage is TRBV5-4 and J usage is TRBJ1-1; tentative D call: TRBD1 (5 bases). The receptor's source is a woman between 35 and 50 years old in good health. Source material: central memory CD4+ T cells from blood. CDR3 amino acids: CASSLDRNTEAFF. The CDR3 coding sequence is TGTGCCAGCAGCCTCGACAGGAACACTGAAGCTTTCTTT.